This is a list of T cell receptor beta chains from one sample in a study of T cell repertoires in cytomegalovirus infection. TCRdb recomputed calls from the reads with MiXCR, one row per CDR3 protein. Of about 180,000 distinct CDR3 sequences in the sample, 17% were seen once. Sequencing used CD8+ T cells from PBMCs. The receptors here all came from a human donor in good health (CMV status not recorded). Some clones in this sample may be carry-over from other donors' samples. Each CDR3 is given with its conserved first and last residue. D genes are given only for firm matches. Some rows have no size entry. The others give once, few or many, or a class for an expanded clone.

abundance	j_gene	v_gene	d_gene	CDR3aa	CDR3nt
-	TRBJ1-5	TRBV7-9	-	CASSLGTQSNQPQHF	TGTGCCAGCAGCTTAGGGACCCAGAGCAATCAGCCCCAGCATTTT
few	TRBJ1-2	TRBV4-1	-	CASRGQAAGYTF	TGCGCCAGCAGAGGGCAGGCCGCCGGCTACACCTTC
few	TRBJ1-1	TRBV11-2	-	CASSLVEGNYANTEAFF	TGTGCCAGCAGCTTAGTAGAGGGGAACTATGCGAACACTGAAGCTTTCTTT
few	TRBJ1-2	TRBV25-1	-	CASSRQFLDGYTF	TGTGCCAGCAGTAGACAGTTCTTGGATGGCTACACCTTC
few	TRBJ2-2	TRBV9	-	CASSGTVTGELFF	TGTGCCAGCAGCGGGACAGTGACCGGGGAGCTGTTTTTT
few	TRBJ1-1	TRBV7-2	-	CASSLFLAGNTEAFF	TGTGCCAGCAGCTTATTTCTTGCAGGGAACACTGAAGCTTTCTTT
few	TRBJ1-1	TRBV7-2	-	CASSLRHTNTEAFF	TGTGCCAGCAGCTTAAGACACACGAACACTGAAGCTTTCTTT
once	TRBJ2-7	TRBV29-1	-	CSVEGHSYEQYF	TGCAGCGTTGAAGGACACTCCTACGAGCAGTACTTC
-	TRBJ2-5	TRBV6-5	-	CASMDMGGGLQETQYF	TGTGCCAGCATGGATATGGGGGGGGGCTTACAAGAGACCCAGTACTTC
many	TRBJ2-7	TRBV7-2	-	CASSLPPYEQYF	TGTGCCAGCAGCTTACCCCCCTACGAGCAGTACTTC
-	TRBJ2-6	TRBV7-9	-	CASSRKEAGANVLTF	TGTGCCAGCAGCCGGAAGGAGGCTGGGGCCAACGTCCTGACTTTC
once	TRBJ2-7	TRBV28	-	CASSLGLDSYTYEQYF	TGTGCCAGCAGTTTGGGGCTAGATAGCTATACCTACGAGCAGTACTTC
-	TRBJ1-1	TRBV4-3	-	CASSQDGRMNTEAFF	TGCGCCAGCAGCCAAGACGGACGAATGAACACTGAAGCTTTCTTT
-	TRBJ2-1	TRBV5-1	TRBD2	CASSGTSGGKYNEQFF	TGCGCCAGCAGCGGGACTAGCGGGGGGAAATACAATGAGCAGTTCTTC
few	TRBJ2-3	TRBV6-2/TRBV6-3	TRBD2	CASSYTLRGSTDTQYF	TGTGCCAGCAGTTACACCTTGCGGGGGAGCACAGATACGCAGTATTTT
few	TRBJ2-7	TRBV2	TRBD1	CASSEIGTAGPEQYF	TGTGCCAGCAGCGAAATCGGGACAGCTGGCCCCGAGCAGTACTTC
-	TRBJ1-4	TRBV11-2	TRBD1	CASSTGQGHTQLFF	TGTGCCAGCAGCACGGGACAGGGGCACACTCAACTGTTTTTT
few	TRBJ2-1	TRBV6-2/TRBV6-3	-	CASSYGPGLTPNEQFF	TGTGCCAGCAGTTACGGCCCGGGCCTTACCCCCAATGAGCAGTTCTTC
-	TRBJ1-6	TRBV7-9	-	CASSLVTEPLHF	TGTGCCAGCAGCTTAGTTACAGAACCCCTCCACTTT
-	TRBJ2-3	TRBV7-9	-	CASSLTPGESTDTQYF	TGTGCCAGCAGCTTAACCCCGGGGGAATCCACAGATACGCAGTATTTT
-	TRBJ1-2	TRBV7-2	-	CASSTRGGLLDGYTF	TGTGCCAGCAGTACCCGGGGGGGGTTGTTGGATGGCTACACCTTC
many	TRBJ2-7	TRBV28	TRBD1	CASSLRGTGTYEQYF	TGTGCCAGCAGTTTAAGGGGGACAGGGACCTACGAGCAGTACTTC
-	TRBJ1-1	TRBV19	-	CASSIGALAITEAFF	TGTGCCAGTAGTATAGGGGCGTTGGCGATCACTGAAGCTTTCTTT
-	TRBJ2-2	TRBV7-4	-	CASSSSHSFSVAGELFF	TGTGCCAGCAGCTCATCACACAGCTTTTCCGTCGCCGGGGAGCTGTTTTTT
-	TRBJ2-5	TRBV27	TRBD1	CASTDRVETQYF	TGTGCCAGCACTGACAGGGTAGAGACCCAGTACTTC
few	TRBJ2-2	TRBV28	-	CASITTGTAFPTGELFF	TGTGCCAGCATCACTACTGGGACGGCTTTCCCCACCGGGGAGCTGTTTTTT
few	TRBJ1-1	TRBV29-1	-	CSVEEPSNTEAFF	TGCAGCGTTGAAGAACCGTCGAACACTGAAGCTTTCTTT
few	TRBJ2-5	TRBV27	TRBD1	CASSLRDRPQETQYF	TGTGCCAGCAGTTTAAGGGACAGGCCCCAAGAGACCCAGTACTTC
-	TRBJ2-1	TRBV6-2/TRBV6-3	-	CASSYPVRQQFF	TGTGCCAGCAGTTACCCAGTGAGACAGCAGTTCTTC
few	TRBJ1-5	TRBV6-6	-	CDSSAESYSNQPQHF	TGTGACAGCAGTGCGGAATCCTATAGCAATCAGCCCCAGCATTTT
few	TRBJ2-7	TRBV28	-	CASSLLGVDEQYF	TGTGCCAGCAGTTTATTAGGGGTGGACGAGCAGTACTTC
many	TRBJ2-1	TRBV28	TRBD1	CASSPGQGYNEQFF	TGTGCCAGCAGCCCGGGACAGGGCTACAATGAGCAGTTCTTC
few	TRBJ1-1	TRBV6-5	-	CASSYYRGANTEAFF	TGTGCCAGCAGTTACTATAGGGGAGCCAACACTGAAGCTTTCTTT
few	TRBJ2-7	TRBV7-2	-	CASSLVGDAYEQYF	TGTGCCAGCAGCTTAGTTGGGGACGCCTACGAGCAGTACTTC
-	TRBJ1-5	TRBV11-2	-	CASSLETNQPQHF	TGTGCCAGCAGCTTAGAGACAAACCAGCCCCAGCATTTT
many	TRBJ1-2	TRBV7-2	TRBD1	CASSLMGTAANYGYTF	TGTGCCAGCAGCTTAATGGGGACAGCGGCTAACTATGGCTACACCTTC
many	TRBJ2-1	TRBV7-2	-	CASRSEGFSYNEQFF	TGTGCCAGCAGATCAGAGGGGTTCTCCTACAATGAGCAGTTCTTC
-	TRBJ2-3	TRBV6-2/TRBV6-3	TRBD2	CAAGGGATQYF	TGTGCCGCCGGGGGGGGAGCTACGCAGTATTTT
few	TRBJ2-2	TRBV5-1	-	CASSFPLPGDLNTGELFF	TGCGCCAGCAGCTTTCCCCTCCCGGGGGATCTGAACACCGGGGAGCTGTTTTTT
-	TRBJ2-7	TRBV4-1	-	CASSQGFGSDEQYF	TGCGCCAGCAGCCAAGGCTTCGGGTCCGACGAGCAGTACTTC
-	TRBJ2-2	TRBV5-6	TRBD1	CASSRTGEISGELFF	TGTGCCAGCAGCCGGACAGGGGAAATATCCGGGGAGCTGTTTTTT
few	TRBJ1-4	TRBV5-6	-	CASSRTRENEKLFF	TGTGCCAGCAGTCGGACGAGAGAGAATGAAAAACTGTTTTTT